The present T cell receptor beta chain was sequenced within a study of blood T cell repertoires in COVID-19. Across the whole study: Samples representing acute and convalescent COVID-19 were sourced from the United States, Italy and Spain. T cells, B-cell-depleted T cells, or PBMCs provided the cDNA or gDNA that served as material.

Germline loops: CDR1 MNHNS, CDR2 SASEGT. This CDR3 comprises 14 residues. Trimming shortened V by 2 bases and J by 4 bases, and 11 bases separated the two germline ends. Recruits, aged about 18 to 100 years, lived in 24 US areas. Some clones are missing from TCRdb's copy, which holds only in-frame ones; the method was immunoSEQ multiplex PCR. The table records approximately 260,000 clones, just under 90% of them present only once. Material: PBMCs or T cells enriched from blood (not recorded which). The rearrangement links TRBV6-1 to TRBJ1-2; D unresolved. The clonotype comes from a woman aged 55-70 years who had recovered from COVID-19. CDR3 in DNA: TGTGCCAGCAGTGAATCCGTACAGATCTATGGCTACACCTTC. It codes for CASSESVQIYGYTF.